One and the same sample provided the 16 T cell receptor beta chains below, sequenced in a study of Graves' ophthalmopathy and Graves' hyperthyroidism. Amplified TCR beta CDR3 regions were obtained using RNA transcripts as template. HTBI primers served in a first-round RT-PCR, which a second-round multiplex PCR followed. One entry per CDR3 protein, called by TCRdb with MiXCR from the multiplex PCR reads. Of under 800,000 distinct CDR3 sequences listed, 22% are singletons. Sequencing input: peripheral blood. Source of these receptors: a young woman with stable Graves' hyperthyroidism. Some clones in this sample may be carry-over from other donors' samples.

This clonotype was counted many times. The chain employs TRBV5-1 and TRBJ2-2; D remains ambiguous. The V end was cut by 0 bases, the J end by 1 base, with 10 bases between. The CDR3 spans 16 residues. CDR1 and CDR2 (germline): SGHRS, YFSETQ. The CDR3 region has the DNA TGCGCCAGCAGCTTGGGTTTTCCGGGGAACACCGGGGAGCTGTTTTTT. It encodes CASSLGFPGNTGELFF.

The chain is built from TRBV12-5 and TRBJ2-7, with D possibly being TRBD2 (6 bases). CDR1 LGHNT and CDR2 FRNRAP come from the germline V gene. The CDR3 runs to 17 residues. Trimming stripped 1 base from V and 3 bases from J, with 19 bases between. CDR3 DNA: TGTGCTAGTGGTTTGGCATTGGGGCGGGGACCGGACTACGAGCAGTACTTC. Protein sequence: CASGLALGRGPDYEQYF.

The chain has TRBV20-1 and TRBJ2-7; D remains ambiguous. Trimming removed 3 bases at V and 4 bases at J, with 19 bases between. The CDR3 has 15 amino acids. In germline, CDR1 is DFQATT, CDR2 SNEGSKA (reference sequence). CDR3 amino acids: CSARSRWGYGYEQYF. CDR3 in DNA: TGCAGTGCTAGGTCCCGCTGGGGATATGGTTACGAGCAGTACTTC.

This clonotype turned up a few times. The chain couples TRBV27 to TRBJ2-5; TRBD1 agrees at 8 bases. Germline trimming cut 4 bases from V and 2 bases from J; bases unmatched to any gene: 6. CDR3 length equals 15 residues. Germline-derived CDR1 and CDR2 are MNHEY and SMNVEV (reference sequence). The CDR3 reads CASSSRGLGQETQYF. The DNA for the CDR3 is TGTGCCAGCAGTTCCAGGGGGCTTGGGCAAGAGACCCAGTACTTC.

This clonotype was observed at least ten times. This rearrangement joins TRBV7-2 to TRBJ1-5; D is uncertain. V dropped 6 bases and J dropped 5 bases, with 14 bases sitting between them. This CDR3 is built from 14 residues. Germline assignment: CDR1 SGHTA and CDR2 FQGNSA. This CDR3 reads CASSPTALYQPQHF. The CDR3 coding sequence is TGTGCCAGCAGTCCAACAGCTCTTTATCAGCCCCAGCATTTT.

In its sample, this clonotype was seen many times. The DNA for the CDR3 is TGTGCCAGTACCCCGGGAAATCAGCCCCAGCATTTT. It yields the protein CASTPGNQPQHF. This chain joins TRBV19 and TRBJ1-5, with D unresolved. V gave up 7 bases and J gave up 4 bases, with 8 bases separating them. In germline, CDR1 is LNHDA, CDR2 SQIVND (reference sequence). This CDR3 region has 12 residues.

This clonotype came up many times. V gene TRBV28 combines with J gene TRBJ2-4; 9 nucleotides agree with TRBD2. This CDR3 has 15 residues. V lost 6 bases, J lost 6 bases, and 9 bases stayed unmatched. Germline V gives CDR1 MDHEN, CDR2 SYDVKM. CDR3 in DNA: TGTGCCAGCAGCCGTGACTCTAGCGGGGCAAACATTCAGTACTTC. It encodes CASSRDSSGANIQYF.

The chain carries TRBV12-5 and TRBJ1-1; 7 nucleotides align to TRBD1. The CDR3 sequence is 12 residues long. From germline, CDR1 is LGHNT and CDR2 FRNRAP. Trimming took 1 base from V and 8 from J; bases not matched to a gene: 1. CDR3 amino acids: CASGLDRGEAFF. In nucleotides, the CDR3 is TGTGCTAGTGGTTTGGACAGGGGCGAAGCTTTCTTT.

This clonotype showed up many times. The V and J genes are TRBV28 and TRBJ1-1; D gene ambiguous. Germline lookup yields CDR1 MDHEN and CDR2 SYDVKM. The CDR3 consists of 13 residues. V lost 7 bases and J lost 4, with 13 bases in between. The CDR3 nucleotides read TGTGCCAGCATGGGCGAGCCAGCCACTGAAGCTTTCTTT. Translating gives CASMGEPATEAFF.

This clonotype was counted at least ten times. V and J are TRBV11-2 and TRBJ1-1; the D gene is possibly TRBD1 (6 bases). Trimming took off 5 bases at V and 5 bases at J, with 12 bases between the two ends. Per germline, CDR1 SGHAT and CDR2 FQNNGV. The CDR3 covers 13 residues. The CDR3 DNA follows: TGTGCCAGCAGCCCAACGCAGGGGACTGAAGCTTTCTTT. Translation gives CASSPTQGTEAFF.

Concerning this clonotype: An end of the junction differs from the germline gene, which may be a read error. The rearrangement joins TRBV9 to TRBJ2-4, with 7 bases aligning to TRBD1. CDR1 and CDR2 from the germline V gene are SGDLS and YYNGEE. This CDR3 is 14 amino acids long. CDR3 sequence reads: CASSGGTDGNIKYF. CDR3 nucleotides: TGTGCCAGCAGCGGAGGGACAGATGGAAACATTAAGTACTTC.

This clonotype showed up many times. The V gene is TRBV19, the J gene TRBJ2-5, with 8 nucleotides matching TRBD1. CDR3 length: 14 residues. The ends lost 7 bases at V and 5 bases at J; junction bases unmatched: 9. Germline V gene sequence: CDR1 LNHDA, CDR2 SQIVND (reference sequence). CDR3 sequence reads: CASKPDRGRETQYF. For the CDR3, the DNA is TGTGCCAGTAAACCTGACAGGGGACGGGAGACCCAGTACTTC.

This clonotype was counted between two and nine times. V usage is TRBV12-3 or TRBV12-4 and J usage is TRBJ2-5, with D perhaps being TRBD1 or TRBD2 (5 bases each). This CDR3 region has 16 residues. Deletions cut 1 base from V and 5 bases from J, with 17 bases between. CDR3 bases: TGTGCCAGCAGTTTAGATGAGAGGGGCCGCGGGGAGACCCAGTACTTC. Translating gives CASSLDERGRGETQYF.

The sample holds many counts of this clonotype. The chain employs TRBV19 and TRBJ1-1; the match to TRBD1 covers 9 bases. The CDR3 sequence is 13 residues long. Germline V lookup: CDR1 LNHDA, CDR2 SQIVND (reference sequence). The V and J ends lost 4 bases and 7 bases, in that order; junction bases with no gene match: 4. CDR3 loop: CASSTTGGSEAFF. The CDR3 region has the DNA TGTGCCAGTAGTACGACAGGGGGGAGTGAAGCTTTCTTT.

This clonotype was observed at least ten times. J is TRBJ1-1 and V is TRBV9, with D unresolved. The V end lost 0 bases, the J end lost 0 bases, and 9 bases lay between the germline ends. This CDR3 is built from 15 residues. In germline, CDR1 is SGDLS, CDR2 YYNGEE. CDR3 coding DNA: TGTGCCAGCAGCGTAGATGGTCCCGTGAACACTGAAGCTTTCTTT. It encodes CASSVDGPVNTEAFF.

This clonotype came up many times. The V call is TRBV30, the J call TRBJ2-7; 8 bases are shared with TRBD1. Losses at the gene ends were 3 bases for V and 7 bases for J; bases not matched to a gene: 2. CDR1 and CDR2 (germline): GTSNPN, SVGIG (reference sequence). There are 11 residues in the CDR3. CDR3 in DNA: TGTGCCTGGAGCGGGGACAGGGAGCAGTACTTC. Protein sequence: CAWSGDREQYF.